Listed here are 14 T cell receptor beta chains from one sample, sequenced in a study of cytomegalovirus exposure and HLA in healthy donors. PCR involved 60 Vbeta and 13 Jbeta primers. Method: immunoSEQ multiplex PCR; TCRdb's copy keeps in-frame clones and lacks some. The sample shows roughly 120,000 clones, over 70% of them seen only once. The sample consisted of PBMCs. All receptors derive from a woman in her thirties or forties in good health and CMV-seronegative.

J is TRBJ1-2 and V is TRBV28; 7 nucleotides align to TRBD1. CDR1 and CDR2 (germline): MDHEN, SYDVKM. J gave up 4 bases and V 6 bases, and 8 bases lay outside the gene matches. The CDR3 is 14 residues long. The CDR3: CASRGDSSSYGYTF. The CDR3 nucleotides read TGTGCCAGCAGGGGGGACAGTTCATCCTATGGCTACACCTTC.

The chain employs TRBV7-2 and TRBJ2-1; D may be TRBD1 (5 bases). Trimming removed 5 bases at V and 8 bases at J, with 7 bases between. The germline CDR1 and CDR2 sequences are SGHTA and FQGNSA. The CDR3 has 11 amino acids. CDR3 sequence reads: CASSPGYEQFF. The CDR3 nucleotides read TGTGCCAGCAGCCCAGGGTATGAGCAGTTCTTC.

The gene calls are TRBV28 and TRBJ1-1; 8 nucleotides align to TRBD1. Germline CDR1 and CDR2: MDHEN and SYDVKM. After removal of 2 bases from V and 5 bases from J, the junction contained 4 bases not matched to a gene. This CDR3 spans 14 amino acids. CDR3 residues: CASSLGQGGTEAFF. CDR3 nucleotide sequence: TGTGCCAGCAGTTTAGGACAGGGCGGGACTGAAGCTTTCTTT.

With respect to this clone: Different DNA sequences within this sample yield the same CDR3. The rearrangement joins TRBV2 to TRBJ2-1; D possibly corresponds to TRBD2 (5 bases). This CDR3 comprises 12 residues. Germline CDR1 SNHLY, CDR2 FYNNEI. V was shortened by 3 bases and J by 6 bases, with 6 bases between the two germline ends. CDR3 in DNA: TGTGCCAGCAGTGACCGGGGCAATGAGCAGTTCTTC. Its protein product is CASSDRGNEQFF.

The rearrangement uses TRBV5-1 and TRBJ2-1; TRBD2 aligns across 10 bases. The CDR3 loop spans 16 amino acids. J was trimmed by 9 bases and V by 3 bases; bases with no gene match: 12. CDR1 and CDR2 (germline): SGHRS, YFSETQ. In DNA, the CDR3 is TGCGCCAGCAGCTCCACTAGCGGGGCGGAAGTTAGTGAGCAGTTCTTC. Translated, it gives CASSSTSGAEVSEQFF.

This chain connects TRBV16 to TRBJ1-6, with D possibly matching TRBD1 (5 bases). Between the trimmed V and J ends, which lost 2 bases and 9 bases, there was a span of 11 bases. Germline V lookup: CDR1 KGHSY, CDR2 FQNENV. The CDR3 has 14 amino acids. This CDR3 is CASSQQGLGSPLHF. The CDR3 DNA reads as TGTGCCAGCAGCCAACAGGGACTAGGTTCACCCCTCCACTTT.

The chain joins TRBV6-1 to TRBJ2-3, with 9 bases that match TRBD2. The germline CDR1 and CDR2 sequences are MNHNS and SASEGT. J gave up 1 base and V 2 bases, and 4 bases lay outside the gene matches. The CDR3 contains 16 residues. The CDR3, as DNA: TGTGCCAGCAGTGAAATAGCGGGGGCCCGCACAGATACGCAGTATTTT. Its protein is CASSEIAGARTDTQYF.

The V call is TRBV7-9, the J call TRBJ2-2, with D perhaps TRBD2 (7 bases). V lost 5 bases and J lost 3, with 19 bases in between. Germline assignment: CDR1 SEHNR and CDR2 FQNEAQ (reference sequence). This CDR3 spans 17 amino acids. The CDR3 bases are TGTGCCAGCAGCCCCCCACGACTAGGGGGGGACACCGGGGAGCTGTTTTTT. This codes for CASSPPRLGGDTGELFF.

This clone was seen only once. The chain is built from TRBV28 and TRBJ2-7; TRBD1 might be the D (5 bases). CDR3 length equals 15 residues. Germline CDR1 reads MDHEN; CDR2 reads SYDVKM. V was clipped by 5 bases and J by 7 bases, with 21 bases between them. CDR3 DNA: TGTGCCAGCAGTCCTCGGGCGGACACAGGTAGGGAGCAGTACTTC. It specifies CASSPRADTGREQYF.

As DNA, the CDR3 is TGTGCCAGTAGTATGCGGGGGGGCCCTATCCATGAGCAGTTCTTC. This encodes CASSMRGGPIHEQFF. The chain joins TRBV19 to TRBJ2-1, with TRBD2 identical over 9 bases. In germline, CDR1 is LNHDA, CDR2 SQIVND (reference sequence). The CDR3 totals 15 residues. V shed 3 bases, J shed 8 bases, and the junction held 8 bases outside the gene matches.

This chain uses TRBV7-2 with TRBJ2-5; 9 bases align to TRBD2. The DNA end is a closer match to TRBJ2-7, so the J assignment may be wrong. The germline gives CDR1 SGHTA, CDR2 FQGNSA. This CDR3 spans 13 amino acids. The CDR3 region is CASSKLREGEQYF. The CDR3 DNA is TGTGCCAGCAGCAAGCTGCGGGAGGGCGAGCAGTACTTC.

The chain couples TRBV19 to TRBJ2-5, with D possibly matching TRBD2 (5 bases). Between the trimmed V and J ends, which lost 6 bases and 5 bases, there was a span of 16 bases. CDR1 is LNHDA and CDR2 is SQIVND in the germline V gene (reference sequence). The CDR3 has 14 amino acids. CDR3 nucleotide sequence: TGTGCCAGTAGCCCGAGCCTCGGGGTGGAGACCCAGTACTTC. This gives the protein CASSPSLGVETQYF.

The J gene is TRBJ1-5, the V gene TRBV11-2; the D is unclear. This CDR3 spans 13 amino acids. Trimming shortened V by 5 bases and J by 1 base, and 6 bases separated the two germline ends. Looked up from germline, CDR1 is SGHAT and CDR2 is FQNNGV. DNA for the CDR3: TGTGCCAGCAGCACAGACAGCAATCAGCCCCAGCATTTT. It codes for CASSTDSNQPQHF. Looking up the rest from reference TRBV11-2 and TRBJ1-5 gives the full variable domain: EAGVAQSPRYKIIEKRQSVAFWCNPISGHATLYWYQQILGQGPKLLIQFQNNGVVDDSQLPKDRFSAERLKGVDSTLKIQPAKLEDSAVYLCASSTDSNQPQHFGDGTRLSIL.

This clone showed up just a few times. This chain uses TRBV21-1 with TRBJ1-3. TRBV21-1 is a pseudogene segment. This CDR3 is 15 amino acids long. The CDR3 is CASSTRASSGNTIYF. The CDR3 DNA sequence: TGTGCCAGCAGCACGCGAGCGAGCTCTGGAAACACCATATATTTT.